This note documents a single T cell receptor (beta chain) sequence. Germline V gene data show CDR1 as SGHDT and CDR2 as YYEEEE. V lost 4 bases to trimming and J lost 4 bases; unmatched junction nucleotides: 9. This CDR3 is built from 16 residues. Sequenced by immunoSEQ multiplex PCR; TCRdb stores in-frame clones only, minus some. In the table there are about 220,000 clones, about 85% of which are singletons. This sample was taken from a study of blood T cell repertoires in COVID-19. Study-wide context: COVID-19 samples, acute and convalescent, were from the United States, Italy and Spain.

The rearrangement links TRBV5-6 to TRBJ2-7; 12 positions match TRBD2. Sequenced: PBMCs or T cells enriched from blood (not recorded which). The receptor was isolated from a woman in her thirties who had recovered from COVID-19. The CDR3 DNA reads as TGTGCCAGCAGCCTCAGACTAGCGGGGGCTTGGTACGAGCAGTACTTC. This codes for CASSLRLAGAWYEQYF.